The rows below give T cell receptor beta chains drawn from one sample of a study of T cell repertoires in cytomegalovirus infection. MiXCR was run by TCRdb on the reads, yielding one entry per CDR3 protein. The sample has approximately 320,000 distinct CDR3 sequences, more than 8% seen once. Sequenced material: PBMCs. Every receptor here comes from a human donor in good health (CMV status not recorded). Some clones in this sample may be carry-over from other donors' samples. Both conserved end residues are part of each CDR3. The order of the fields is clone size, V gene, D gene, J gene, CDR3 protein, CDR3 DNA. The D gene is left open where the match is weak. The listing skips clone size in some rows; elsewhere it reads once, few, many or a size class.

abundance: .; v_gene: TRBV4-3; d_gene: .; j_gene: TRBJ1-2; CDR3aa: CASSPHHVRDYGYTF; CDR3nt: TGCGCCAGCAGCCCGCACCATGTTCGCGACTATGGCTACACCTTC
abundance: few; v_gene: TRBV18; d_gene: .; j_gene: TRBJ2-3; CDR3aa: CASSPSPGPATDTQYF; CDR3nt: TGTGCCAGCTCACCATCGCCGGGACCAGCCACAGATACGCAGTATTTT
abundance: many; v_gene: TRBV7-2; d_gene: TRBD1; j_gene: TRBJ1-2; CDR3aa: CASSLEGAYGYTF; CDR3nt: TGTGCCAGCAGCTTAGAGGGGGCCTATGGCTACACCTTC
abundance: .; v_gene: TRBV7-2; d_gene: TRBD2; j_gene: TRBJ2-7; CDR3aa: CASSLRRGGGDEQYF; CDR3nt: TGTGCCAGCAGCTTAAGGCGGGGGGGAGGGGATGAGCAGTACTTC
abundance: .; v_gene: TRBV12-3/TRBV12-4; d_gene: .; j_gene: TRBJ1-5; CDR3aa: CASKEGNQPQHF; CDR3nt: TGTGCCAGCAAGGAAGGCAATCAGCCCCAGCATTTT
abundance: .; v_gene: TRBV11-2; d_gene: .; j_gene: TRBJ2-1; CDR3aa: CASSLDLVDEQFF; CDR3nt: TGTGCCAGCAGCTTAGATCTCGTGGATGAGCAGTTCTTC
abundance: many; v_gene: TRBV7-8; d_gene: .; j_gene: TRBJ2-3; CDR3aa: CASSFLLNTQYF; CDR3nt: TGTGCCAGCAGCTTCTTACTTAATACGCAGTATTTT
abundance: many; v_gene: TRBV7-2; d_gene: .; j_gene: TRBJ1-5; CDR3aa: CASSSTGLREPQHF; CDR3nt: TGTGCCAGCAGCTCCACAGGGTTACGGGAGCCCCAGCATTTT
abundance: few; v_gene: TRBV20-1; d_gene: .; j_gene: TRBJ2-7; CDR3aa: CSASTGMTYEQYF; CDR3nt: TGCAGTGCTAGTACAGGGATGACCTACGAGCAGTACTTC
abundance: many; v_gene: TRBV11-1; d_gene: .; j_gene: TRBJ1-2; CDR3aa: CASSGVGERDYGYTF; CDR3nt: TGTGCCAGCAGTGGCGTCGGGGAGCGTGACTATGGCTACACCTTC
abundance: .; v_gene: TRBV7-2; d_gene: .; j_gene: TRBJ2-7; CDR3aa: CASSSDFSKSEQYF; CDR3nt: TGTGCCAGCAGCTCTGACTTTTCGAAGTCCGAGCAGTACTTC
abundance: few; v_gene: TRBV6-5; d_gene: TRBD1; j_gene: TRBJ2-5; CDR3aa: CASSYSEPGQGRPETQYF; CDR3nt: TGTGCCAGCAGTTACTCCGAGCCCGGACAGGGCCGTCCGGAGACCCAGTACTTC
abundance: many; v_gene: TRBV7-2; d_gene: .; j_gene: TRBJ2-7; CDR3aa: CASSLVLGGHYEQYF; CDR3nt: TGTGCCAGCAGCTTAGTCCTGGGGGGGCACTACGAGCAGTACTTC
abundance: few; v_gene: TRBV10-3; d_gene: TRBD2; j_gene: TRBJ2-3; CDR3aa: CAISGAPRLADNTDTQYF; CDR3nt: TGTGCCATCAGTGGTGCCCCCCGACTAGCGGATAACACAGATACGCAGTATTTT
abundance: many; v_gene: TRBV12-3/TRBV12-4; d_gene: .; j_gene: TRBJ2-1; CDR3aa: CASSPDGYNEQFF; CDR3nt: TGTGCCAGCAGTCCCGATGGGTACAATGAGCAGTTCTTC
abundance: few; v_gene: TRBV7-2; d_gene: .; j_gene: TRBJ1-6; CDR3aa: CASSLAPESFNNSPLHF; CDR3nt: TGTGCCAGCAGCTTAGCGCCTGAGTCCTTCAATAATTCACCCCTCCACTTT
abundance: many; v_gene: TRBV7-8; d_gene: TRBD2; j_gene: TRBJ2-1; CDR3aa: CASSPLLAGREAEQFF; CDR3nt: TGTGCCAGCAGCCCCTTACTAGCGGGGAGGGAAGCTGAGCAGTTCTTC
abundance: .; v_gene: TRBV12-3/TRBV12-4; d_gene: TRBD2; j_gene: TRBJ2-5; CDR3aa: CASSAGVVRETQYF; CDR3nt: TGTGCCAGCAGTGCGGGAGTGGTGAGGGAGACCCAGTACTTC
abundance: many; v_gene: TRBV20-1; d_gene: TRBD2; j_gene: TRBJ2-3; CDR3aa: CSARAERGSTDTQYF; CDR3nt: TGCAGTGCTCGGGCCGAGCGGGGGAGCACAGATACGCAGTATTTT
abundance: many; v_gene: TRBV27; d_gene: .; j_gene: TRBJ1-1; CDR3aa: CASSPQMNTEAFF; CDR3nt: TGTGCCAGCAGTCCTCAAATGAACACTGAAGCTTTCTTT
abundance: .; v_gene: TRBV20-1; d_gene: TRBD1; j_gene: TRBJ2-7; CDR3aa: CSAKGTGGAKTYEQYF; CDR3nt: TGCAGTGCTAAGGGGACAGGGGGCGCGAAAACCTACGAGCAGTACTTC
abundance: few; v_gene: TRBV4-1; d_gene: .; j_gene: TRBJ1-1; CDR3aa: CASSQDMLFPSEAFF; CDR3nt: TGCGCCAGCAGCCAGGACATGTTGTTCCCATCAGAAGCTTTCTTT
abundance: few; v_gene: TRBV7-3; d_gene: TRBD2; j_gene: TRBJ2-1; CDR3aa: CASSLVGLAGGGTQFF; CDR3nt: TGTGCCAGCAGCTTGGTGGGACTAGCGGGGGGGGGGACGCAGTTCTTC
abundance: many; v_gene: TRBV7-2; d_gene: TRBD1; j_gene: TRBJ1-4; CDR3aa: CASSRDRGREKLFF; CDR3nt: TGTGCCAGCAGCCGAGACAGGGGGCGGGAAAAACTGTTTTTT
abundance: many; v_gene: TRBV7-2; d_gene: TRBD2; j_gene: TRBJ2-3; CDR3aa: CASSSLAGEYTQYF; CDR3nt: TGTGCCAGCAGCTCGCTAGCGGGAGAATATACGCAGTATTTT
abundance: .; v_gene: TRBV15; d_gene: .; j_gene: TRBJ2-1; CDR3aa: CATSRVPGSYNEQFF; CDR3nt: TGTGCCACCAGCAGAGTGCCGGGATCCTACAATGAGCAGTTCTTC
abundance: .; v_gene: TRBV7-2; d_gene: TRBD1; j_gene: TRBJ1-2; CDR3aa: CASSLDGTGVIGYTF; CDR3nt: TGTGCCAGCAGCTTAGATGGGACAGGAGTCATAGGCTACACCTTC
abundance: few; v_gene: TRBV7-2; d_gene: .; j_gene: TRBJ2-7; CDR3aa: CASSHLAGQGEQYF; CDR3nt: TGTGCCAGCAGCCATCTAGCGGGACAGGGGGAGCAGTACTTC
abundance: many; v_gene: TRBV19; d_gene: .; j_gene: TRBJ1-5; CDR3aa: CASSILTSLQGVSNQPQHF; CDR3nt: TGTGCCAGTAGTATTTTGACATCCCTCCAAGGGGTGAGCAATCAGCCCCAGCATTTT
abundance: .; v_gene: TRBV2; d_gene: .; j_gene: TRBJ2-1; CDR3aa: CASSDTSFNEQFF; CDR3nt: TGTGCCAGCAGTGACACTAGTTTCAATGAGCAGTTCTTC
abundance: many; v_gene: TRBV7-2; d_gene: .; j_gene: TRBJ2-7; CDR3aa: CASSLGGGLFYEQYF; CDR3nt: TGTGCCAGCAGCTTAGGCGGGGGCCTATTCTACGAGCAGTACTTC